This TCR beta chain appears in the sequencing data of a study of tumor-infiltrating lymphocytes in primary liver carcinoma. Whole-study context: All patients had surgically resected primary liver carcinoma. Findings of the study overall: Whereas tumor region pairs overlapped more, tumor-adjacent and tumor-blood pairs overlapped less. Tumor top-250-clone fractions significantly exceeded those of blood (p = 0.039).

TCR beta cDNA was reverse-transcribed from approximately 0.45 ug of total RNA. The reaction used a constant-region primer and ProtoScript II reverse transcriptase. For TCR beta, libraries were produced by three nested multiplex PCR rounds using slightly modified ARM-PCR. Use of TRBV1-TRBV30 forward primers with a C-beta reverse primer characterized the first two PCR rounds, which lasted around 9 cycles each. TCRdb reprocessed the multiplex PCR reads via MiXCR and lists one record per CDR3 protein. Of about 200,000 distinct CDR3 sequences in the sample, roughly 61% are singletons; the top ten hold roughly 6.4%. The CDR3 is 18 amino acids. The V gene end was trimmed by 4 bases and the J gene end by 0 bases; junction bases not matched to a gene: 10. Germline CDR1 reads SQVTM; CDR2 reads ANQGSEA. This clonotype was seen many times. Its antigen is not known. Germline DNA was extracted too, while blood RNA derived from unsorted whole blood. Treatment-naive at the time, the patients had chronic HBV infection.

The chain carries TRBV29-1 and TRBJ2-1, with TRBD2 matching over 12 bases. This TCR derives from a woman aged 55-75 years with primary liver carcinoma and hepatitis B virus infection. The sample comprised peripheral blood. CDR3 DNA sequence: TGCAGCGTTGCCCGTGCGACTAGCGGGGGAAGCTCCTACAATGAGCAGTTCTTC. Translated, it gives CSVARATSGGSSYNEQFF.